Given below is one TCR beta chain in context. What it recognizes is unknown. The method was immunoSEQ multiplex PCR; TCRdb's version includes in-frame clones alone and lacks a portion of them. The table includes roughly 42,000 clones, 76% detected once. The V end was cut by 3 bases, the J end by 9 bases, with 15 bases between. Germline CDR1 LNHDA, CDR2 SQIVND (reference sequence). CDR3 size: 14 residues. The data originate from a study of PD-1 blockade in classical Hodgkin lymphoma. On the study more broadly: Intravenous nivolumab at 3 mg/kg was given to patients every 2 weeks.

Study-wide results and limits: The CD4+ diversity rise by C4D1 was clearest in complete responders. Patients who initiated nivolumab within 1 year of ASCT were excluded.

All patients relapsed after autologous stem cell transplantation, and brentuximab vedotin exposure varied. The TCR originated in a human donor with classical Hodgkin lymphoma. The source was peripheral blood mononuclear cells (PBMCs), collected at baseline. V and J are TRBV19 and TRBJ2-1; D is possibly TRBD2 (6 bases). The CDR3 DNA is TGTGCCAGTAGTATGGGACGACTAGTGGGTGAGCAGTTCTTC. This gives the protein CASSMGRLVGEQFF.